This entry lists 14 T cell receptor beta chains sequenced from one sample in a study of technical replicates of blood from a few donors. Assay used: immunoSEQ multiplex PCR; TCRdb lists only in-frame clones, some missing. The data contain about 80,000 clones, 75% to 95% of them singletons. Sequenced: T cells isolated from PBMCs. Source of these receptors: a human donor in good health.

This clone was observed a handful of times. The J gene is TRBJ1-1, the V gene TRBV7-3; D remains ambiguous. The germline gives CDR1 SGHTA, CDR2 FQGTGA. There are 13 residues in the CDR3. Trimming pared 0 bases from V and 0 bases from J, leaving 2 bases between. The CDR3 coding sequence is TGTGCCAGCAGCTTAACCGTGAACACTGAAGCTTTCTTT. Translating it yields CASSLTVNTEAFF.

The chain uses TRBV27 and TRBJ2-7, with D perhaps matching TRBD2 (7 bases). Germline V gene lookup returns CDR1 MNHEY and CDR2 SMNVEV (reference sequence). The ends were cut back, 3 bases at V and 4 bases at J, with 13 bases in the middle. The length of the CDR3 is 14 residues. The CDR3: CASSFAGATYEQYF. DNA of the CDR3: TGTGCCAGCAGTTTCGCGGGGGCTACTTACGAGCAGTACTTC.

This chain connects TRBV2 to TRBJ1-1, with 8 bases identical to TRBD1. CDR1 and CDR2 (germline): SNHLY, FYNNEI. The CDR3 has 14 amino acids. Trimming took 7 bases from V and 5 from J; bases not matched to a gene: 9. CDR3 coding DNA: TGTGCCAGCAAGAGGGCAGGGGGCCGGACTGAAGCTTTCTTT. Encoded protein: CASKRAGGRTEAFF.

The chain links TRBV7-2 to TRBJ2-3; 13 bases agree with TRBD2. CDR3 length equals 16 residues. J was trimmed by 3 bases and V by 3 bases; bases with no gene match: 3. CDR1 is SGHTA, CDR2 FQGNSA, per germline. In DNA, the CDR3 is TGTGCCAGCAGCTTCTTACTAGCGGGAGGGACAGATACGCAGTATTTT. Translated, it gives CASSFLLAGGTDTQYF. Using reference TRBV7-2 and TRBJ2-3 for the parts outside the CDR3, the full variable domain is GAGVSQSPSNKVTEKGKDVELRCDPISGHTALYWYRQSLGQGLEFLIYFQGNSAPDKSGLPSDRFSAERTGGSVSTLTIQRTQQEDSAVYLCASSFLLAGGTDTQYFGPGTRLTVL.

J is TRBJ2-3 and V is TRBV5-1; D is ambiguous. CDR3 size: 14 residues. Deletions cut 0 bases from V and 2 bases from J, with 7 bases between. CDR1 and CDR2 from the germline V gene are SGHRS and YFSETQ. In DNA form, the CDR3 reads TGCGCCAGCAGCTTGGGGCATTCCACAGATACGCAGTATTTT. Translation gives CASSLGHSTDTQYF.

The rearrangement links TRBV6-5 to TRBJ1-5; D possibly corresponds to TRBD1 (6 bases). Germline-derived CDR1 and CDR2 are MNHEY and SVGAGI. Trimming pared 11 bases from V and 4 bases from J, leaving 18 bases between. This CDR3 has 14 amino acids. This chain's CDR3 is CASQPGTSNQPQHF. CDR3 DNA sequence: TGTGCCTCTCAACCCGGGACATCTAATCAGCCCCAGCATTTT.

This chain connects TRBV5-6 to TRBJ1-5; no reliable D call. CDR1 SGHDT and CDR2 YYEEEE come from the germline V gene. The CDR3 is made up of 14 amino acids. V lost 1 base, J lost 5 bases, and 10 bases lay in between. The CDR3 nucleotides read TGTGCCAGCAGCTTGAGGGAGGACGATCAGCCCCAGCATTTT. Protein sequence: CASSLREDDQPQHF.

The rearrangement joins TRBV9 to TRBJ2-7; 8 bases map to TRBD1. Trimming took 7 bases from V and 2 from J; bases not matched to a gene: 8. The CDR3 is 14 amino acids. The germline V gene has CDR1 SGDLS and CDR2 YYNGEE. CDR3 sequence (DNA): TGTGCCAGCTTAAACAGGGGGGAGGCCTACGAGCAGTACTTC. Its translation: CASLNRGEAYEQYF.

V gene TRBV30 combines with J gene TRBJ1-4, with unresolved D. Per germline, CDR1 GTSNPN and CDR2 SVGIG (reference sequence). V was clipped by 0 bases and J by 5 bases, with 13 bases between them. This CDR3 contains 15 residues. CDR3 amino acids: CAWSVRRGVNEKLFF. DNA of the CDR3: TGTGCCTGGAGTGTACGGAGAGGCGTAAATGAAAAACTGTTTTTT. The complete variable domain, with remaining parts taken from reference TRBV30 and TRBJ1-4, reads SQTIHQWPATLVQPVGSPLSLECTVEGTSNPNLYWYRQAAGRGLQLLFYSVGIGQISSEVPQNLSASRPQDRQFILSSKKLLLSDSGFYLCAWSVRRGVNEKLFFGSGTQLSVL.

The gene calls are TRBV27 and TRBJ1-2; 9 positions agree with TRBD1. This CDR3 comprises 15 residues. Trimming at V came to 3 bases and at J to 4 bases, leaving 6 bases not matched to a gene. The germline gives CDR1 MNHEY, CDR2 SMNVEV (reference sequence). CDR3 bases: TGTGCCAGCAGTTTCAATTGGGGACAGGGCTATGGCTACACCTTC. This translates into CASSFNWGQGYGYTF.

This clone was picked up a small number of times. The chain joins TRBV9 to TRBJ1-1, with 8 bases that match TRBD1. Per the germline V gene, CDR1 is SGDLS and CDR2 is YYNGEE. V was pared by 0 bases and J by 7 bases, with 5 bases of the junction left unmatched. This CDR3 has 14 amino acids. The CDR3 loop reads CASSVGQGLGEAFF. CDR3 in DNA: TGTGCCAGCAGCGTAGGACAGGGGTTGGGTGAAGCTTTCTTT.

In its sample, this clone was seen once. The genes are TRBV14 and TRBJ1-2, with unresolved D. V lost 3 bases and J 0 bases, leaving 8 bases between the germline ends. The CDR3 covers 14 residues. Germline CDR1 SGHDN, CDR2 FVKESK. The CDR3 nucleotides are TGTGCCAGCAGCCATCATGACACTAACTATGGCTACACCTTC. Translating gives CASSHHDTNYGYTF.

The chain has TRBV10-3 and TRBJ2-3; 10 nucleotides agree with TRBD2. This CDR3 comprises 14 residues. Trimming took 6 bases from V and 1 from J; bases not matched to a gene: 1. Germline CDR1 ENHRY, CDR2 SYGVKD. The CDR3, as DNA: TGTGCCATCAGGGGGACTAGCGGCACAGATACGCAGTATTTT. This codes for CAIRGTSGTDTQYF.

This clone occurred once. The rearrangement joins TRBV5-6 to TRBJ1-5; the D is unclear. The germline gives CDR1 SGHDT, CDR2 YYEEEE. The CDR3 is 14 amino acids. The V and J ends lost 0 bases and 4 bases respectively, with 8 bases between them. This CDR3 is CASSLVHANQPQHF. DNA of the CDR3: TGTGCCAGCAGCTTGGTCCACGCGAATCAGCCCCAGCATTTT.